The 16 T cell receptor beta chains presented below share a single source sample, sequenced in a study of cytomegalovirus exposure and HLA in healthy donors. PCR involved 60 Vbeta and 13 Jbeta primers. Assay: immunoSEQ multiplex PCR; the TCRdb copy retains only in-frame clones and omits some. The repertoire includes 130,000 or so clones, around nine tenths of them detected once, and about 5% sits in the top ten. The specimen sequenced was PBMCs. These receptors were obtained from a woman aged 25 to 45 in good health and CMV-seronegative.

This clone was detected only once. This chain links TRBV5-1 with TRBJ2-3, with 9 bases matching TRBD2. The germline V gene has CDR1 SGHRS and CDR2 YFSETQ. J gave up 5 bases and V 0 bases, and 4 bases lay outside the gene matches. CDR3 size: 15 residues. The CDR3 nucleotides are TGCGCCAGCAGCTTGGACGCGGGGGGGCTAGATACGCAGTATTTT. Translated, it gives CASSLDAGGLDTQYF.

V and J are TRBV27 and TRBJ2-7, with TRBD1 as a possible D gene (7 bases). The ends were cut back, 3 bases at V and 6 bases at J, with 15 bases in the middle. The CDR3 totals 14 residues. The germline gives CDR1 MNHEY, CDR2 SMNVEV (reference sequence). Written as DNA, the CDR3 is TGTGCCAGCAGTTTGGAGGGGGCAAATTTCGAGCAGTACTTC. Its protein product is CASSLEGANFEQYF.

The genes are TRBV5-4 and TRBJ1-3, with D possibly being TRBD1 (6 bases). V was shortened by 1 base and J by 0 bases, with 8 bases between the two germline ends. The CDR3 is made up of 15 amino acids. Germline V gives CDR1 SGHNT, CDR2 YYREEE (reference sequence). The CDR3 here is CASSLLGGSGNTIYF. The CDR3 bases are TGTGCCAGCAGCTTGTTAGGGGGCTCTGGAAACACCATATATTTT. The full variable domain, completed using reference TRBV5-4 and TRBJ1-3, is ETGVTQSPTHLIKTRGQQVTLRCSSQSGHNTVSWYQQALGQGPQFIFQYYREEENGRGNFPPRFSGLQFPNYSSELNVNALELDDSALYLCASSLLGGSGNTIYFGEGSWLTVV.

The gene calls are TRBV7-8 and TRBJ2-1; TRBD2 aligns across 8 bases. V gave up 7 bases and J gave up 6 bases; unmatched junction bases: 8. This CDR3 is built from 14 residues. Germline-derived CDR1 and CDR2 are SGHVS and FQNEAQ. In DNA form, the CDR3 reads TGTGCCAGCACCCCCCGGGAGGGGTCCAATGAGCAGTTCTTC. Translated, it gives CASTPREGSNEQFF.

The rearrangement uses TRBV28 and TRBJ1-6, with a weak D call TRBD1 (6 bases). The CDR3 is 17 residues long. V lost 6 bases and J lost 10, with 25 bases in between. The germline V gene encodes CDR1 MDHEN and CDR2 SYDVKM. As DNA, the CDR3 is TGTGCCAGCAGCGCCGATTTGTTGGGGGGCGGGGGATCACCCCTCCACTTT. Translation gives CASSADLLGGGGSPLHF.

This clone was counted once. The chain employs TRBV10-3 and TRBJ2-7; D is perhaps TRBD1 (5 bases). The CDR3 length is 14 residues. Germline V gene data show CDR1 as ENHRY and CDR2 as SYGVKD. Deletions cut 3 bases from V and 2 bases from J, with 11 bases between. The CDR3 DNA reads as TGTGCCATCAGTGACCGACAGCTCCCCTACGAGCAGTACTTC. This sequence encodes CAISDRQLPYEQYF.

The chain couples TRBV5-6 to TRBJ2-7; TRBD1 matches at 8 bases. Looked up from germline, CDR1 is SGHDT and CDR2 is YYEEEE. J lost 2 bases, V lost 3 bases, and 10 bases had no gene match. There are 16 residues in the CDR3. The CDR3 DNA reads TGTGCCAGCAGCTGGTTCGGACAGGGTCTTACCTACGAGCAGTACTTC. Translated: CASSWFGQGLTYEQYF.

This clone was observed once. At one end, the junction sequence differs from germline, possibly due to a read error. The chain has TRBV5-6 and TRBJ1-2; weak D call: TRBD1 (5 bases). From germline, CDR1 is SGHDT and CDR2 YYEEEE. The CDR3 loop spans 14 amino acids. The CDR3 DNA reads TGTGCCAGCAGCTTGTCGCAGGGTAGCTATGGCTACCCCTTC. Protein: CASSLSQGSYGYPF.

As concerns this clone: The conserved phenylalanine or tryptophan normally closing the CDR3 is absent here, so this likely arose from a read error. The limits of the CDR3 on the DNA are not certain, so only TCRdb's listed CDR3 is given. This chain's CDR3 is CASSIGGSRYFYSTHEGLC. J is TRBJ1-6 and V is TRBV19. Including both end residues, the CDR3 is 19 amino acids long. CDR1 and CDR2 (germline): LNHDA, SQIVND (reference sequence).

The rearrangement uses TRBV7-9 and TRBJ2-5; no firm D call. V was cut by 3 bases and J by 4 bases, with 6 bases left in between. This CDR3 region has 12 residues. Germline values: CDR1 SEHNR, CDR2 FQNEAQ (reference sequence). The CDR3 DNA follows: TGTGCCAGCAGCTTGTCATTAGAGACCCAGTACTTC. Encoded protein: CASSLSLETQYF.

The chain is built from TRBV9 and TRBJ2-3, with D perhaps TRBD2 (6 bases). Germline V CDR1 and CDR2: SGDLS, YYNGEE. This CDR3 comprises 15 residues. V gave up 0 bases and J gave up 5 bases, with 13 bases separating them. CDR3 nucleotides: TGTGCCAGCAGCGTAGTGGAGACAGCGGGAGATACGCAGTATTTT. Its translation is CASSVVETAGDTQYF.

The J gene is TRBJ2-7, the V gene TRBV25-1, with TRBD1 matching over 7 bases. J lost 0 bases, V lost 4 bases, and 6 bases had no gene match. The CDR3 sequence is 15 residues long. The germline V gene encodes CDR1 MGHDK and CDR2 SYGVNS. In nucleotides, the CDR3 is TGTGCCAGCAGTGCCCAAAACAGGGGCTCCTACGAGCAGTACTTC. The encoded protein is CASSAQNRGSYEQYF.

The rearrangement links TRBV10-3 to TRBJ1-1; 7 nucleotides line up with TRBD1. From germline, CDR1 is ENHRY and CDR2 SYGVKD. J was trimmed by 1 base and V by 6 bases; bases with no gene match: 8. This CDR3 is 15 amino acids long. CDR3 nucleotide sequence: TGTGCCATCAGGATCAAAGGGACAGCGAACACTGAAGCTTTCTTT. Its protein is CAIRIKGTANTEAFF.

This CDR3 reads CASSLQDRYNSPLHF. CDR3 sequence (DNA): TGTGCCAGTAGTCTCCAGGACAGATATAATTCACCCCTCCACTTT. The V and J genes are TRBV19 and TRBJ1-6; D is possibly TRBD1 (6 bases). From germline, CDR1 is LNHDA and CDR2 SQIVND (reference sequence). This CDR3 spans 15 amino acids. V was clipped by 5 bases and J by 4 bases, with 12 bases between them.

The chain uses TRBV6-1 and TRBJ2-1; TRBD1 agrees at 9 bases. The V gene's germline CDR1 is MNHNS and CDR2 SASEGT. Trimming at V came to 7 bases and at J to 4 bases, leaving 8 bases not matched to a gene. The CDR3 is 15 amino acids. The CDR3 is CASNSGQGPYNEQFF. CDR3 DNA: TGTGCCAGCAATTCGGGACAGGGCCCTTACAATGAGCAGTTCTTC.

This clone appeared once. The V call is TRBV15, the J call TRBJ1-2, with D tentatively TRBD1 (5 bases). Germline CDR1 reads LNHNV; CDR2 reads YYDKDF (reference sequence). With 0 bases removed from V and 7 bases from J, the gap between germline ends came to 9 bases. The CDR3 is 13 amino acids. CDR3 nucleotide sequence: TGTGCCACCAGCAGAGACCAGGGCGGTGGCTACACCTTC. Translated, it gives CATSRDQGGGYTF. The whole variable domain, filled in from reference TRBV15 and TRBJ1-2, reads DAMVIQNPRYQVTQFGKPVTLSCSQTLNHNVMYWYQQKSSQAPKLLFHYYDKDFNNEADTPDNFQSRRPNTSFCFLDIRSPGLGDTAMYLCATSRDQGGGYTFGSGTRLTVV.